This T cell receptor (beta chain) was sequenced in a study of blood T cell repertoires in COVID-19. Study as a whole: The United States, Italy and Spain supplied acute and convalescent COVID-19 samples.

Those enrolled, adults aged roughly 18 to 89 years, came from around 24 US areas. Authors' methods: Nucleated cell number was recorded as an estimate derived from reference gene primer amplification. Data came from immunoSEQ multiplex PCR; TCRdb stores just in-frame clones and leaves some out. The DNA was the basis for D and trimming; V, J and clone size are from that table. The data show 200,000 to 250,000 clones, around 87% seen once. The source of this sequence is a man aged 25-45 years who had been exposed to COVID-19. Input material: PBMCs or T cells enriched from blood (not recorded which).

The CDR3 loop is CASSQDTGQGAGDGYTF. The CDR3 bases are TGCGCCAGCAGCCAAGATACAGGACAGGGGGCTGGTGATGGCTACACCTTC. The gene calls are TRBV4-3 and TRBJ1-2, with 11 bases that match TRBD1. The CDR3 has 17 residues. V shed 0 bases and J 6 bases; nucleotides not matched to a gene: 9. Germline V gives CDR1 LGHNA, CDR2 YSLEER.